Shown below are 5 T cell receptor beta chains from a single sample sequenced in a study of blood T cell repertoires in COVID-19. Some clones are missing from TCRdb's copy, which holds only in-frame ones; the method was immunoSEQ multiplex PCR. The profile shows about 300,000 clones, roughly 90% of them singletons. Material for sequencing was peripheral blood. All receptors derive from a woman aged 25-40 years with COVID-19, enrolled during active disease.

V usage is TRBV10-3 and J usage is TRBJ1-5, with a possible D match to TRBD1 (5 bases). Germline CDR1 and CDR2: ENHRY and SYGVKD. Trimming stripped 2 bases from V and 5 bases from J, with 16 bases between. This CDR3 comprises 16 residues. CDR3 region: CAISEGTQGLDQPQHF. Written as DNA, the CDR3 is TGTGCCATCAGTGAGGGAACTCAGGGTTTAGATCAGCCCCAGCATTTT.

The CDR3 coding sequence is TGTGCCACCAGCAGAGGAACGGGACAGGGAGGCAATGAGCAGTTCTTC. It codes for CATSRGTGQGGNEQFF. The chain has TRBV15 and TRBJ2-1, with 9 bases aligning to TRBD1. V was pared by 1 base and J by 6 bases, with 7 bases of the junction left unmatched. The CDR3 has 16 amino acids. The germline CDR1 and CDR2 sequences are LNHNV and YYDKDF (reference sequence).

This chain connects TRBV4-2 to TRBJ1-5, with D perhaps TRBD1 (6 bases). Per germline, CDR1 LGHNA and CDR2 YNFKEQ. V dropped 1 base and J dropped 6 bases, with 19 bases sitting between them. The CDR3 has 17 residues. The CDR3 spells CASSQVTRGGRGQPQHF. CDR3 sequence (DNA): TGTGCCAGCAGCCAAGTAACCAGAGGGGGTAGGGGTCAGCCCCAGCATTTT.

This CDR3 reads CASSRDRVGEQYF. The CDR3 DNA reads as TGTGCCAGCAGCCGGGACAGGGTCGGCGAGCAGTACTTC. The chain has TRBV6-5 and TRBJ2-7; TRBD1 matches at 9 bases. This CDR3 has 13 amino acids. Germline CDR1 and CDR2: MNHEY and SVGAGI. The ends lost 6 bases at V and 6 bases at J; junction bases unmatched: 6.

This chain joins TRBV9 and TRBJ1-3; D remains unclear. In germline, CDR1 is SGDLS, CDR2 YYNGEE. CDR3 size: 17 residues. V lost 0 bases and J 0 bases, leaving 13 bases between the germline ends. CDR3 sequence: CASSVGHSPGSGNTIYF. The CDR3 DNA sequence: TGTGCCAGCAGCGTAGGGCACTCGCCAGGCTCTGGAAACACCATATATTTT.